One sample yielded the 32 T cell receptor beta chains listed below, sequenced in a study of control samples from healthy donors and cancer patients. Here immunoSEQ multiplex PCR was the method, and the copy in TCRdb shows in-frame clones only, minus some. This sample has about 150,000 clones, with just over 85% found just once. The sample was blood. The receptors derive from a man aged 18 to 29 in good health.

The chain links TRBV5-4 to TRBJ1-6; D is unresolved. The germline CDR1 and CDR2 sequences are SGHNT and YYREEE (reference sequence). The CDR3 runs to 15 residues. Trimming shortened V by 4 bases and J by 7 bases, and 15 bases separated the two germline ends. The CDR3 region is CASSPRGSSNSPLHF. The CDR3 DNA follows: TGTGCCAGCAGCCCCCGAGGGAGTTCCAATTCACCCCTCCACTTT.

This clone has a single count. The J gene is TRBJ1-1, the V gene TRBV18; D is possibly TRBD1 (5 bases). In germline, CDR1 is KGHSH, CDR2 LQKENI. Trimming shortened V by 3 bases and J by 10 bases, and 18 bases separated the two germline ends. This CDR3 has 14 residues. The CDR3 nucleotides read TGTGCCAGCTCACCCGACCGGAAGGGGTCGCGAGCTTTCTTT. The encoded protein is CASSPDRKGSRAFF.

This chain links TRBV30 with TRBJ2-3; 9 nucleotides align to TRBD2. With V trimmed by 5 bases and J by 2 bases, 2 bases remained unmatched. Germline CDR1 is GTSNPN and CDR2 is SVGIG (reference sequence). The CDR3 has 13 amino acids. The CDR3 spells CAWLAGITDTQYF. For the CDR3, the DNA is TGTGCCTGGCTAGCGGGGATCACAGATACGCAGTATTTT.

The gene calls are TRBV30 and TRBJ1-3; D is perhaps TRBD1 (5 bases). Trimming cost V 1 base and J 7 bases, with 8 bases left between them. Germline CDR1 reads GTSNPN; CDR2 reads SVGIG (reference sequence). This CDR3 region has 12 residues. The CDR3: CAWSGPGNTIYF. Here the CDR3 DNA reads TGTGCCTGGAGTGGCCCAGGGAACACCATATATTTT.

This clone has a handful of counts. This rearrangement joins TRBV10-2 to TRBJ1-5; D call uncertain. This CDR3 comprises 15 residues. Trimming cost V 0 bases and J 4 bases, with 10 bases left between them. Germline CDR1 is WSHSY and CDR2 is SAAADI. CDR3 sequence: CASSESSDPNQPQHF. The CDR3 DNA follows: TGCGCCAGCAGTGAGTCGTCCGATCCTAATCAGCCCCAGCATTTT.

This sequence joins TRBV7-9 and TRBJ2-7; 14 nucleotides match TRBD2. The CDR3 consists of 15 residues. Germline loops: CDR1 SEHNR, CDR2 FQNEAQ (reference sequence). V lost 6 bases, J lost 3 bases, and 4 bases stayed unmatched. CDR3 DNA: TGTGCCAGCAGTTCCGGGACTAGCGGGGGCTACGAGCAGTACTTC. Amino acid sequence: CASSSGTSGGYEQYF.

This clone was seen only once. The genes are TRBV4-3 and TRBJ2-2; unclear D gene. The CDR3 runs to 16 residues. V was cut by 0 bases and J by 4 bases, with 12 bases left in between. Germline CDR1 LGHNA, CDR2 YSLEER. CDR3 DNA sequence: TGCGCCAGCAGCCAAGAGTTCGGCGTCGGCACCGGGGAGCTGTTTTTT. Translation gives CASSQEFGVGTGELFF.

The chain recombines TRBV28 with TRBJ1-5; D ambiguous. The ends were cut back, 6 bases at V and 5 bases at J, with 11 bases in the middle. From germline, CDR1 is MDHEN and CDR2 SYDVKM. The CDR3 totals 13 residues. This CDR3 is CASSSVGDQPQHF. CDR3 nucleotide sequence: TGTGCCAGCAGCTCGGTAGGTGATCAGCCCCAGCATTTT.

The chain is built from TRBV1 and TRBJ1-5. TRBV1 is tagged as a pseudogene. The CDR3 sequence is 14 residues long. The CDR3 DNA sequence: TGCACCAGCAGCCGCTCATTGGGCAATCAGCCCCAGCATTTT. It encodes CTSSRSLGNQPQHF.

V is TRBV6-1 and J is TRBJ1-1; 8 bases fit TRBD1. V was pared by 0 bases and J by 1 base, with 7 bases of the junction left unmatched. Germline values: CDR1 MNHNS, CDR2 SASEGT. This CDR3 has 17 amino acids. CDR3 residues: CASSEAAGGTGNTEAFF. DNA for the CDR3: TGTGCCAGCAGTGAAGCGGCGGGTGGGACAGGGAACACTGAAGCTTTCTTT.

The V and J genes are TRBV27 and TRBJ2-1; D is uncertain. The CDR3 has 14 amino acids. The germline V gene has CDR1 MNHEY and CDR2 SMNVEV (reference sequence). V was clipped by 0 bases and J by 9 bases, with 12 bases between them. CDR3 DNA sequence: TGTGCCAGCAGTTTATCGGGCGCATGGGGTGAGCAGTTCTTC. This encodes CASSLSGAWGEQFF.

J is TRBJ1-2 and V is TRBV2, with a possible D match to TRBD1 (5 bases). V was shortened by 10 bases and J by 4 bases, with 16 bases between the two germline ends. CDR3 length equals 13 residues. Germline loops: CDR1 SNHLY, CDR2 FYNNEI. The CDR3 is CATGMGHGYGYTF. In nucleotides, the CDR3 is TGTGCCACCGGGATGGGGCATGGCTATGGCTACACCTTC.

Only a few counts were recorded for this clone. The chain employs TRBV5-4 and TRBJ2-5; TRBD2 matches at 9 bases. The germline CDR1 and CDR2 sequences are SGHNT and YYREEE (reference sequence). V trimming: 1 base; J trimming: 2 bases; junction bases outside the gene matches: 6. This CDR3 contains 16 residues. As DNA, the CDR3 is TGTGCCAGCAGCTTGAGGTTTACTAGCGGGCAAGAGACCCAGTACTTC. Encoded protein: CASSLRFTSGQETQYF.

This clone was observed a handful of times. The DNA of the CDR3 is TGTGCCAGCAGGGCCGGGACAGGGGGCTTGCAGCCCCAGCATTTT. Translated, it gives CASRAGTGGLQPQHF. This rearrangement joins TRBV7-8 to TRBJ1-5; 12 bases are shared with TRBD1. There are 15 residues in the CDR3. Germline lookup yields CDR1 SGHVS and CDR2 FQNEAQ. The ends lost 6 bases at V and 7 bases at J; junction bases unmatched: 7. The complete variable domain, with remaining parts taken from reference TRBV7-8 and TRBJ1-5, reads GAGVSQSPRYKVAKRGQDVALRCDPISGHVSLFWYQQALGQGPEFLTYFQNEAQLDKSGLPSDRFFAERPEGSVSTLKIQRTQQEDSAVYLCASRAGTGGLQPQHFGDGTRLSIL.

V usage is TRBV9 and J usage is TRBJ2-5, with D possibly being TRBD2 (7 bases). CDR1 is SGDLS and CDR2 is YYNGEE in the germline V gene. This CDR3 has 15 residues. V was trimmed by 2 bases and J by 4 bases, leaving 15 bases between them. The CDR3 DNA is TGTGCCAGCAGCGTGGGGGGGGCCCCGACAGAGACCCAGTACTTC. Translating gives CASSVGGAPTETQYF.

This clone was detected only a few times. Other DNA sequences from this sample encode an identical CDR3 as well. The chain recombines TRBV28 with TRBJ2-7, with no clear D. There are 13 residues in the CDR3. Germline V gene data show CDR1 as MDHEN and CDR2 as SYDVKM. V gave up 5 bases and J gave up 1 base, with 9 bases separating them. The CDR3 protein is CASSVGRSYEQYF. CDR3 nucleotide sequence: TGTGCCAGCAGTGTCGGACGGTCCTACGAGCAGTACTTC.

CDR3 sequence: CASSTGRRGAFF. The CDR3 nucleotides read TGTGCCAGCAGCACAGGAAGACGGGGAGCTTTCTTT. The chain links TRBV7-8 to TRBJ1-1; perhaps TRBD1 as D (5 bases). The CDR3 has 12 residues. Germline CDR1 is SGHVS and CDR2 is FQNEAQ. V lost 5 bases, J lost 10 bases, and 14 bases lay in between.

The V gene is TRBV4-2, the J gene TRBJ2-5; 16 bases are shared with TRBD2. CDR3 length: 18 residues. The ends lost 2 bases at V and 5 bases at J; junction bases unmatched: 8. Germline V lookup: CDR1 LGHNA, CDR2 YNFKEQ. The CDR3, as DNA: TGTGCCAGCAGCCAAAGACCGGGGACTAGCGGGGGGGCGGAGACCCAGTACTTC. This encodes CASSQRPGTSGGAETQYF.

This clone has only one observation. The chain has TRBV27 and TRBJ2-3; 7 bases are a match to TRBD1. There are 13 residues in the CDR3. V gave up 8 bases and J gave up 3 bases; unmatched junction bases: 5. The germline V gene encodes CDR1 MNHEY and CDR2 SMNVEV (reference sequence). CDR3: CASRQGWTDTQYF. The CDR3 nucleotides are TGTGCCAGCCGACAGGGTTGGACAGATACGCAGTATTTT.

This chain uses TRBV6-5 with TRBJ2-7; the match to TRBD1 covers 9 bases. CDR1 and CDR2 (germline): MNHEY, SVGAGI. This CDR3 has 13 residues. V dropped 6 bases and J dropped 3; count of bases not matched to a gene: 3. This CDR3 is CASRKTGGYEQYF. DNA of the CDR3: TGTGCCAGCAGAAAGACAGGGGGCTACGAGCAGTACTTC.

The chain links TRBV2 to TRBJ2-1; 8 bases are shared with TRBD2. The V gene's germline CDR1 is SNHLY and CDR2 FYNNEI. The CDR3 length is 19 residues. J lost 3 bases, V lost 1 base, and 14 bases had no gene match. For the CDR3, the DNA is TGTGCCAGCAGTGAAGAGTATAGCGGGGTAGGACCTTACTACAATGAGCAGTTCTTC. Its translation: CASSEEYSGVGPYYNEQFF.

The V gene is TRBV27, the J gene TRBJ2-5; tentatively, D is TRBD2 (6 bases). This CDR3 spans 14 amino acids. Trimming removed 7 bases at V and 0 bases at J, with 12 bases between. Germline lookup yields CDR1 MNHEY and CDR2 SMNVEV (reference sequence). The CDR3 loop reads CASKLADYQETQYF. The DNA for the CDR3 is TGTGCCAGCAAGTTAGCGGACTACCAAGAGACCCAGTACTTC.

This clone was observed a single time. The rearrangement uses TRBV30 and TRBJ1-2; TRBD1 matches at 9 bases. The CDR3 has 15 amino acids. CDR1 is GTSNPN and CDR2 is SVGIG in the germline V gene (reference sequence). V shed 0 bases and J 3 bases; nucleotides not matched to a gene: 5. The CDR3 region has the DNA TGTGCCTGGAGTGTAGGGACAGGGTTTTACTATGGCTACACCTTC. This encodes CAWSVGTGFYYGYTF.

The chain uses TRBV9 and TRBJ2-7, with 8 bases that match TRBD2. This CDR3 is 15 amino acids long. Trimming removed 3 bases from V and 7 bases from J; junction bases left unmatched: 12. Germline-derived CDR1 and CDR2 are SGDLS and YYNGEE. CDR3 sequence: CASSAYSGARGEQYF. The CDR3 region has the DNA TGTGCCAGCAGCGCGTATAGCGGGGCGCGGGGGGAGCAGTACTTC.

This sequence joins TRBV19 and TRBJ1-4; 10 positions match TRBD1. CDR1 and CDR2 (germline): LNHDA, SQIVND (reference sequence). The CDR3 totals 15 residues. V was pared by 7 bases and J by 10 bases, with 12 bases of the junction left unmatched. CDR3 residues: CASNGGQGSRGKLFF. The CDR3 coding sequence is TGTGCCAGTAATGGGGGACAGGGGTCGCGCGGAAAACTGTTTTTT.

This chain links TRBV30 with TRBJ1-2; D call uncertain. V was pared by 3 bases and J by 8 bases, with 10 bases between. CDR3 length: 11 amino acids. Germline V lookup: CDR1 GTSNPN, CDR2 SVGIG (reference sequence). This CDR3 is CAWRLAGGYTF. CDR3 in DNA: TGTGCCTGGAGACTTGCGGGAGGCTACACCTTC.

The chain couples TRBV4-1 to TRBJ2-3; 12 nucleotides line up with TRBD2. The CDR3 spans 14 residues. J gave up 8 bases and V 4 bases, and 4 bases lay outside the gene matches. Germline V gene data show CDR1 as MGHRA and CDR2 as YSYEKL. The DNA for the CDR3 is TGCGCCAGCAGCCGGGCTAGCGGGGGGGTTACGCAGTATTTT. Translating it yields CASSRASGGVTQYF.

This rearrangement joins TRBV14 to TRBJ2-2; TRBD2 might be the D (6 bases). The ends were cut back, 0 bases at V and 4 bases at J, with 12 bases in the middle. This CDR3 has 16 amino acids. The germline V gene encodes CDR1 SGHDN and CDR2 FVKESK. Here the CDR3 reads CASSQDVGGGTGELFF. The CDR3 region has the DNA TGTGCCAGCAGCCAAGACGTGGGGGGTGGCACCGGGGAGCTGTTTTTT. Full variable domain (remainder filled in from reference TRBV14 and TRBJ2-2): EAGVTQFPSHSVIEKGQTVTLRCDPISGHDNLYWYRRVMGKEIKFLLHFVKESKQDESGMPNNRFLAERTGGTYSTLKVQPAELEDSGVYFCASSQDVGGGTGELFFGEGSRLTVL.

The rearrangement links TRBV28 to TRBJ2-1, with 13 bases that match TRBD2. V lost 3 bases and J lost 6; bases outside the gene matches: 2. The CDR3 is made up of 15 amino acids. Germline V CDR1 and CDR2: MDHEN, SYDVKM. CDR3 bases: TGTGCCAGCAGTTTGGGACTAGCGGGGAGCAATGAGCAGTTCTTC. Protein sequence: CASSLGLAGSNEQFF. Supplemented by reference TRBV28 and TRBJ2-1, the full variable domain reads DVKVTQSSRYLVKRTGEKVFLECVQDMDHENMFWYRQDPGLGLRLIYFSYDVKMKEKGDIPEGYSVSREKKERFSLILESASTNQTSMYLCASSLGLAGSNEQFFGPGTRLTVL.

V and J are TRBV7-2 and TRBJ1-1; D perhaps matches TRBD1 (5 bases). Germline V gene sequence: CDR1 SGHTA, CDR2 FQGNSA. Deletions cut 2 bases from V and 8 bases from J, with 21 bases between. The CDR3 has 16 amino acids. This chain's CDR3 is CASSLRGGAGLIEAFF. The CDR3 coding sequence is TGTGCCAGCAGCTTAAGGGGTGGGGCGGGCCTAATCGAAGCTTTCTTT.

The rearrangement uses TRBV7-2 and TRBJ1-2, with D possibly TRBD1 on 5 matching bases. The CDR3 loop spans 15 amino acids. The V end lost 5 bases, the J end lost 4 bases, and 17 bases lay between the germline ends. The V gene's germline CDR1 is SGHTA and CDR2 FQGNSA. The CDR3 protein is CASSPGGARVYGYTF. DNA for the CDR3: TGTGCCAGCAGCCCAGGAGGGGCTCGAGTCTATGGCTACACCTTC. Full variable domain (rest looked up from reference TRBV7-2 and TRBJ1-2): GAGVSQSPSNKVTEKGKDVELRCDPISGHTALYWYRQSLGQGLEFLIYFQGNSAPDKSGLPSDRFSAERTGGSVSTLTIQRTQQEDSAVYLCASSPGGARVYGYTFGSGTRLTVV.

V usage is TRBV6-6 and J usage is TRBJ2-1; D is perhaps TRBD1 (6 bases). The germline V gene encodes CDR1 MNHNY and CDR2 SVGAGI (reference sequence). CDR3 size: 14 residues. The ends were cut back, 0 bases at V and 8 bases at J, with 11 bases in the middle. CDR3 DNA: TGTGCCAGCAGTTACTCGAAGGACAGAGATGAGCAGTTCTTC. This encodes CASSYSKDRDEQFF.